The 31 T cell receptor beta chains in this list originate from one sample, sequenced in a study of TIL therapy for anti-PD-1-resistant metastatic lung cancer. The immunoSEQ assay was v3. Libraries were prepared by immunoSEQ multiplex PCR; TCRdb keeps only in-frame clonotypes and omits some of them. The sample shows approximately 95,000 clones, just over 65% of them seen only once. Described time point: pre-treatment sample, taken before nivolumab and TIL therapy. Tumor tissue came from excised metastases, mostly pleural nodules or supraclavicular lymph nodes. The sequenced sample was tumor tissue, obtained at baseline. Receptors were obtained from a person aged 25-80 years with non-small cell lung cancer.

The V and J genes are TRBV18 and TRBJ2-3, with D perhaps TRBD2 (5 bases). Trimming took 4 bases from V and 5 from J, leaving 10 bases between them. The CDR3 loop spans 13 amino acids. Germline CDR1 is KGHSH and CDR2 is LQKENI. The DNA for the CDR3 is TGTGCCAGCTCACGGGAGATTGAAGATACGCAGTATTTT. It translates to CASSREIEDTQYF. The full variable domain, completed using reference TRBV18 and TRBJ2-3, is NAGVMQNPRHLVRRRGQEARLRCSPMKGHSHVYWYRQLPEEGLKFMVYLQKENIIDESGMPKERFSAEFPKEGPSILRIQQVVRGDSAAYFCASSREIEDTQYFGPGTRLTVL.

The CDR3 DNA follows: TGCGCCAGCAGCTTGGTTCCTCCGGGACAGGGCAATGAGCAGTTCTTC. Its protein is CASSLVPPGQGNEQFF. The chain is built from TRBV5-1 and TRBJ2-1, with 9 bases identical to TRBD1. The CDR3 extends over 16 amino acids. Germline V gives CDR1 SGHRS, CDR2 YFSETQ. With 0 bases clipped from V and 6 bases from J, the junction kept 7 bases outside the gene matches.

The chain is built from TRBV7-2 and TRBJ1-4; a possible D gene is TRBD1 (5 bases). The germline CDR1 and CDR2 sequences are SGHTA and FQGNSA. The CDR3 length is 14 residues. The germline V and J ends were trimmed by 5 bases and 8 bases, with 15 bases remaining between them. DNA of the CDR3: TGTGCCAGCAGCATAGGGCAGGGCCGAGAAAAACTGTTTTTT. Protein product: CASSIGQGREKLFF.

This clone was seen a few times. Other nucleotide sequences in the sample specify the same CDR3. The V gene is TRBV28, the J gene TRBJ1-5; no firm D call. Germline CDR1 is MDHEN and CDR2 is SYDVKM. CDR3 size: 13 residues. V shed 6 bases and J shed 0 bases, with 6 bases lying between them. The CDR3 sequence is CASRPYSNQPQHF. In DNA form, the CDR3 reads TGTGCCAGCAGACCGTATAGCAATCAGCCCCAGCATTTT.

In this sample, this clone turned up a few times. V and J are TRBV9 and TRBJ2-2; the D call may be TRBD1 or TRBD2 (6 bases each). The germline CDR1 and CDR2 sequences are SGDLS and YYNGEE. This CDR3 has 14 residues. Trimming removed 0 bases from V and 6 bases from J, with 9 bases in between. The CDR3: CASSVGGAPGELFF. The CDR3 bases are TGTGCCAGCAGCGTAGGGGGGGCCCCCGGGGAGCTGTTTTTT.

This rearrangement joins TRBV5-4 to TRBJ2-2; D is tentatively TRBD1 or TRBD2 (5 bases each). Trimming shortened V by 0 bases and J by 7 bases, and 13 bases separated the two germline ends. The germline CDR1 and CDR2 sequences are SGHNT and YYREEE (reference sequence). This CDR3 region has 15 residues. The CDR3 coding sequence is TGTGCCAGCAGCTTGGTAGGGACCCTCGGCGGGGAGCTGTTTTTT. This translates into CASSLVGTLGGELFF.

This clone appeared a few times. The chain employs TRBV7-6 and TRBJ2-7; D is unclear. From germline, CDR1 is SGHVS and CDR2 FNYEAQ. This CDR3 spans 14 amino acids. Deletions cut 1 base from V and 3 bases from J, with 10 bases between. The CDR3 region has the DNA TGTGCCAGCAGCTTAGTGGCAGAACACTACGAGCAGTACTTC. It is translated as CASSLVAEHYEQYF.

The V call is TRBV5-4, the J call TRBJ1-1; 9 positions agree with TRBD1. The V gene end was trimmed by 4 bases and the J gene end by 1 base; junction bases not matched to a gene: 5. This CDR3 is built from 15 residues. The germline CDR1 and CDR2 sequences are SGHNT and YYREEE (reference sequence). CDR3 in amino acids: CASSATDRGNTEAFF. Here the CDR3 DNA reads TGTGCCAGCAGCGCTACGGACAGGGGGAACACTGAAGCTTTCTTT.

The chain recombines TRBV4-1 with TRBJ2-7, with TRBD2 matching 9 bases. V was pared by 1 base and J by 4 bases, with 5 bases of the junction left unmatched. The CDR3 is made up of 15 amino acids. In germline, CDR1 is MGHRA, CDR2 YSYEKL. The CDR3 bases are TGCGCCAGCAGCCAAGTACTAGCGGGCTATTACGAGCAGTACTTC. Translating it yields CASSQVLAGYYEQYF.

This chain connects TRBV5-5 to TRBJ1-6; D gene uncertain. Trimming stripped 5 bases from V and 0 bases from J, with 9 bases between. Germline lookup yields CDR1 SGHKS and CDR2 YYEKEE (reference sequence). The CDR3 runs to 15 residues. CDR3 nucleotide sequence: TGTGCCAGCAGTTTCGAAAGCTCCTATAATTCACCCCTCCACTTT. This codes for CASSFESSYNSPLHF.

V and J are TRBV3-1 (or the pseudogene TRBV3-2) and TRBJ2-4, with D perhaps TRBD1 or TRBD2 (5 bases each). Germline CDR1 LGHDT, CDR2 YNNKEL (reference sequence). Trimming shortened V by 3 bases and J by 7 bases, and 16 bases separated the two germline ends. This CDR3 is built from 15 residues. The CDR3 DNA reads as TGTGCCAGCAGCCACCTTAAGGGGACGGGGAACATTCAGTACTTC. This translates into CASSHLKGTGNIQYF.

This clone was seen a handful of times. The rearrangement uses TRBV18 and TRBJ1-3; tentatively, D is TRBD1 (5 bases). The V end lost 11 bases, the J end lost 2 bases, and 16 bases lay between the germline ends. The CDR3 contains 14 residues. CDR1 is KGHSH, CDR2 LQKENI, per germline. The CDR3 DNA is TGTGCCGGCCGCGGGGCAGAACCTGGAAACACCATATATTTT. Translated: CAGRGAEPGNTIYF.

The CDR3 DNA follows: TGTGCCAGCGGAACAGGGTTGGAGAAACTGTTTTTT. This codes for CASGTGLEKLFF. The gene calls are TRBV28 and TRBJ1-4; tentative D call: TRBD1 (6 bases). Trimming pared 8 bases from V and 11 bases from J, leaving 15 bases between. Germline V CDR1 and CDR2: MDHEN, SYDVKM. The CDR3 is 12 residues long. Looking up the rest from reference TRBV28 and TRBJ1-4 gives the full variable domain: DVKVTQSSRYLVKRTGEKVFLECVQDMDHENMFWYRQDPGLGLRLIYFSYDVKMKEKGDIPEGYSVSREKKERFSLILESASTNQTSMYLCASGTGLEKLFFGSGTQLSVL.

The chain is built from TRBV7-7 and TRBJ2-5; D may match TRBD1 or TRBD2 (5 bases each). Per the germline V gene, CDR1 is SSHAT and CDR2 is FNYEAQ (reference sequence). V lost 1 base and J 3 bases, leaving 12 bases between the germline ends. There are 15 residues in the CDR3. The CDR3 sequence is CASSLGVGPEETQYF. CDR3 nucleotide sequence: TGTGCCAGCAGCTTAGGGGTGGGACCAGAAGAGACCCAGTACTTC. The full variable domain, rest sourced from reference TRBV7-7 and TRBJ2-5, is GAGVSQSPRYKVTKRGQDVTLRCDPISSHATLYWYQQALGQGPEFLTYFNYEAQPDKSGLPSDRFSAERPEGSISTLTIQRTEQRDSAMYRCASSLGVGPEETQYFGPGTRLLVL.

The chain joins TRBV5-6 to TRBJ2-1, with TRBD2 matching 10 bases. Germline V gene data show CDR1 as SGHDT and CDR2 as YYEEEE. Losses at the gene ends were 3 bases for V and 0 bases for J; bases not matched to a gene: 6. This CDR3 has 17 residues. CDR3 residues: CASSWGPSGSSYNEQFF. DNA of the CDR3: TGTGCCAGCAGCTGGGGGCCTAGCGGGAGCTCCTACAATGAGCAGTTCTTC.

This clone has only a few counts. This chain links TRBV24-1 with TRBJ2-3; a possible D gene is TRBD2 (6 bases). Trimming shortened V by 9 bases and J by 4 bases, and 13 bases separated the two germline ends. CDR1 is KGHDR and CDR2 is SFDVKD in the germline V gene. CDR3 length: 13 amino acids. CDR3 sequence: CATGGWRADTQYF. The CDR3 region has the DNA TGTGCCACCGGGGGGTGGAGGGCAGATACGCAGTATTTT.

This chain uses TRBV4-2 with TRBJ1-6; 9 bases match TRBD1. Germline V lookup: CDR1 LGHNA, CDR2 YNFKEQ. This CDR3 is built from 16 residues. Trimming cost V 1 base and J 10 bases; bases outside gene matches: 8. The CDR3 loop is CASSQVSGQGGSPLHF. CDR3 nucleotides: TGTGCCAGCAGCCAAGTTTCGGGACAGGGAGGATCACCCCTCCACTTT.

V gene TRBV6-2 or TRBV6-3 combines with J gene TRBJ2-3; D is uncertain. The CDR3 sequence is 12 residues long. Trimming removed 4 bases from V and 2 bases from J, with 4 bases in between. The germline gives CDR1 MNHEY, CDR2 SVGEGT. The CDR3 reads CASSSYTDTQYF. The CDR3 DNA reads TGTGCCAGCAGTTCCTACACAGATACGCAGTATTTT.

Turning to this clone: The sample has other DNA sequences that encode this CDR3 too. The chain employs TRBV7-9 and TRBJ1-1; D uncertain. Germline lookup yields CDR1 SEHNR and CDR2 FQNEAQ (reference sequence). This CDR3 region has 13 residues. V was pared by 0 bases and J by 0 bases, with 2 bases between. The CDR3 coding sequence is TGTGCCAGCAGCTTAGCTCTGAACACTGAAGCTTTCTTT. Translating gives CASSLALNTEAFF.

As DNA, the CDR3 is TGCGCCAGCAGCCTTGCCCTCACTAGCGGGAGTCGAACAGATACGCAGTATTTT. It specifies CASSLALTSGSRTDTQYF. The rearrangement uses TRBV4-1 and TRBJ2-3, with 11 bases lining up with TRBD2. The V gene's germline CDR1 is MGHRA and CDR2 YSYEKL. V was pared by 4 bases and J by 3 bases, with 12 bases of the junction left unmatched. This CDR3 contains 18 residues.

This rearrangement joins TRBV4-3 to TRBJ1-5, with D possibly matching TRBD1 (5 bases). The V end lost 0 bases, the J end lost 7 bases, and 16 bases lay between the germline ends. Germline lookup yields CDR1 LGHNA and CDR2 YSLEER. The length of the CDR3 is 16 residues. The CDR3 sequence: CASSQDTIGGGQPQHF. CDR3 coding DNA: TGCGCCAGCAGCCAAGATACGATTGGGGGTGGGCAGCCCCAGCATTTT.

This clone was counted a few times. The gene calls are TRBV7-6 and TRBJ1-5; D may be TRBD1 (6 bases). CDR1 and CDR2 (germline): SGHVS, FNYEAQ. The ends were cut back, 4 bases at V and 1 base at J, with 20 bases in the middle. The CDR3 totals 18 residues. Written as DNA, the CDR3 is TGTGCCAGCAGCTCAAACCGGCCAGGGGCGCAGAGCAATCAGCCCCAGCATTTT. Translation: CASSSNRPGAQSNQPQHF.

The V and J genes are TRBV5-4 and TRBJ2-7; TRBD2 matches 8 bases. The CDR3 totals 14 residues. Trimming removed 6 bases from V and 7 bases from J; junction bases left unmatched: 12. Germline loops: CDR1 SGHNT, CDR2 YYREEE (reference sequence). Here the CDR3 reads CASTSGAGAGEQYF. For the CDR3, the DNA is TGTGCCAGCACCTCCGGAGCGGGAGCTGGGGAGCAGTACTTC.

Here the CDR3 reads CATRVGGLTDTQYF. CDR3 nucleotides: TGTGCCACCAGGGTCGGCGGGTTAACAGATACGCAGTATTTT. V usage is TRBV15 and J usage is TRBJ2-3, with D perhaps TRBD2 (5 bases). This CDR3 spans 14 amino acids. Trimming left V 6 bases short and J 3 bases short, with 13 bases between. The germline V gene encodes CDR1 LNHNV and CDR2 YYDKDF (reference sequence).

This clone was observed a few times. The chain has TRBV2 and TRBJ2-1; TRBD2 matches at 9 bases. J lost 4 bases, V lost 3 bases, and 10 bases had no gene match. Germline V gene sequence: CDR1 SNHLY, CDR2 FYNNEI. The CDR3 consists of 17 residues. In nucleotides, the CDR3 is TGTGCCAGCAGTGAGGGTGCGGGAGGGTCGGCGTACAATGAGCAGTTCTTC. Translating it yields CASSEGAGGSAYNEQFF.

The chain employs TRBV7-3 and TRBJ2-3, with 10 bases matching TRBD2. The CDR3 spans 16 residues. V lost 5 bases, J lost 2 bases, and 7 bases stayed unmatched. Germline V lookup: CDR1 SGHTA, CDR2 FQGTGA. The chain's CDR3 is CASSRTSGGYTDTQYF. As DNA, the CDR3 is TGTGCCAGCAGCCGGACTAGCGGAGGGTACACAGATACGCAGTATTTT.

The rearrangement links TRBV10-3 to TRBJ2-2; D not resolved. The CDR3 consists of 14 residues. Germline assignment: CDR1 ENHRY and CDR2 SYGVKD. Trimming removed 0 bases from V and 0 bases from J, with 2 bases in between. The CDR3 protein is CAISESSNTGELFF. CDR3 in DNA: TGTGCCATCAGTGAGTCATCGAACACCGGGGAGCTGTTTTTT.

The chain links TRBV27 to TRBJ1-4; no reliable D call. CDR3 length equals 14 residues. The germline CDR1 and CDR2 sequences are MNHEY and SMNVEV (reference sequence). With 7 bases removed from V and 0 bases from J, the gap between germline ends came to 9 bases. CDR3 DNA: TGTGCCAGCACAAAACCCCCAACTAATGAAAAACTGTTTTTT. As protein: CASTKPPTNEKLFF.

This clone was seen only a few times. The gene calls are TRBV5-1 and TRBJ1-6; TRBD1 aligns across 8 bases. Germline loops: CDR1 SGHRS, CDR2 YFSETQ. The V gene end was trimmed by 4 bases and the J gene end by 9 bases; junction bases not matched to a gene: 6. The CDR3 is made up of 14 amino acids. The CDR3 loop is CASSTGQGASPLHF. CDR3 DNA sequence: TGCGCCAGCAGCACCGGACAGGGTGCTTCACCCCTCCACTTT.

CDR3 sequence (DNA): TGTGCCAGCAGCTCATGGGGACAGCGGAATGAGCAGTTCTTC. Protein sequence: CASSSWGQRNEQFF. V gene TRBV7-2 combines with J gene TRBJ2-1; 7 bases fit TRBD1. The V gene end was trimmed by 4 bases and the J gene end by 7 bases; junction bases not matched to a gene: 7. This CDR3 is 14 amino acids long. The germline V gene encodes CDR1 SGHTA and CDR2 FQGNSA.

V gene TRBV5-5 combines with J gene TRBJ2-1, with TRBD2 identical over 7 bases. V lost 0 bases, J lost 5 bases, and 2 bases stayed unmatched. The CDR3 length is 14 residues. From germline, CDR1 is SGHKS and CDR2 YYEKEE (reference sequence). CDR3: CASSLELANNEQFF. The DNA of the CDR3 is TGTGCCAGCAGCTTGGAACTAGCGAACAATGAGCAGTTCTTC.